This T cell receptor (beta chain) was identified in a study of cytomegalovirus exposure and HLA in healthy donors. For the study at large: Around 83% of 350 to 400 genotyped donors fell in the Caucasian-associated ancestry cluster.

Details on this clone: Its antigen remains unidentified.

The PCR used 60 Vbeta and 13 Jbeta primers. Profiled with immunoSEQ multiplex PCR; TCRdb holds only in-frame clones, not every one. The repertoire table contains about 140,000 clones. Findings and limits, study-wide: According to a later analysis, donors in an Asian-associated ancestry cluster reportedly had fewer N-insertions than the roughly 720-donor mean.

Each of the donors was a healthy bone marrow donor. The CDR3 has 14 amino acids. Germline CDR1 and CDR2: SEHNR and FQNEAQ (reference sequence). The V and J ends lost 2 bases and 1 base respectively, with 8 bases between them. Sequencing input: PBMCs. This receptor was obtained from a woman aged 18-29 years in good health and CMV-seronegative. The chain combines TRBV7-9 with TRBJ2-5; D gene unclear. In DNA form, the CDR3 reads TGTGCCAGCAGCTTAAACGGTCGCCAAGAGACCCAGTACTTC. Its translation: CASSLNGRQETQYF.